This T cell receptor beta chain was identified in a study of neoadjuvant anti-PD-1 for oral cavity cancer. Overall study: Patients mostly received three to four biweekly nivolumab doses at 3 mg/kg before surgery.

Germline loops: CDR1 SQVTM, CDR2 ANQGSEA. The CDR3 is made up of 12 amino acids. Trimming took 4 bases from V and 7 from J; bases not matched to a gene: 3. Described time point: after neoadjuvant nivolumab, at surgical resection. Clones were sequenced by immunoSEQ multiplex PCR, and TCRdb holds only the in-frame ones, with some missing. The data contain about 68,000 clones, around 83% of them singletons. Sequencing used PBMCs, obtained after nivolumab (anti-PD-1) treatment. This chain joins TRBV29-1 and TRBJ2-1; 8 bases map to TRBD1. The TCR was taken from a person aged 35-80 years with oral cavity squamous cell carcinoma. The CDR3 DNA reads TGCAGCGTTGGACGGACAGGGAATGAGCAGTTCTTC. Translated: CSVGRTGNEQFF.